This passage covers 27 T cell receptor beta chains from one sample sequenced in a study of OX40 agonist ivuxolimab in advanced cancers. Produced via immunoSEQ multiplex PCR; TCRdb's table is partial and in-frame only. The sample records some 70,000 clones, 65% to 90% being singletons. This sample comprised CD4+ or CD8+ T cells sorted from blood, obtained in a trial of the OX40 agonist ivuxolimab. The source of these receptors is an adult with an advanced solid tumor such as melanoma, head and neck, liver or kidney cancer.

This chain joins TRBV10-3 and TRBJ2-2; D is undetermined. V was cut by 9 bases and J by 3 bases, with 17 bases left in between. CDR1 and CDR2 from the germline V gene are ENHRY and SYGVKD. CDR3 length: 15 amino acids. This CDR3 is CAIPAEGIYTGELFF. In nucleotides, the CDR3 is TGTGCCATTCCTGCCGAAGGGATATACACCGGGGAGCTGTTTTTT.

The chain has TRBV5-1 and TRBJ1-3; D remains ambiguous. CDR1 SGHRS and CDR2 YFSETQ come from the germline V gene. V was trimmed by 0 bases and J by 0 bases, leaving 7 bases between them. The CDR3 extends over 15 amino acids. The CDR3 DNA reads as TGCGCCAGCAGCTTGGAATACACCTCTGGAAACACCATATATTTT. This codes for CASSLEYTSGNTIYF.

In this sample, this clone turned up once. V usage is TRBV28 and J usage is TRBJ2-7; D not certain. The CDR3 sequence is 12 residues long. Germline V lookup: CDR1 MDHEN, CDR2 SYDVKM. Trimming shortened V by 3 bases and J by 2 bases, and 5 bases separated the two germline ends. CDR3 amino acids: CASSFQPYEQYF. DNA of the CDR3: TGTGCCAGCAGTTTCCAGCCCTACGAGCAGTACTTC.

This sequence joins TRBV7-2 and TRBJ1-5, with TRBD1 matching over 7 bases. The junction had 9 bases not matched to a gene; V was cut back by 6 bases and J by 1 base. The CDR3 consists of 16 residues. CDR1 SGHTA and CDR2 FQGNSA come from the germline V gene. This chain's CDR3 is CASSLGNRGSNQPQHF. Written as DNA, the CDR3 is TGTGCCAGCAGTTTGGGGAACAGGGGCAGCAATCAGCCCCAGCATTTT.

The chain's CDR3 is CASRRAPDYYEQYF. The CDR3, as DNA: TGCGCCAGCAGGCGGGCTCCCGATTACTACGAGCAGTACTTC. The J gene is TRBJ2-7, the V gene TRBV4-1, with D possibly TRBD2 on 5 matching bases. Germline V gene lookup returns CDR1 MGHRA and CDR2 YSYEKL. This CDR3 is 14 amino acids long. Trimming cost V 6 bases and J 3 bases, with 15 bases left between them.

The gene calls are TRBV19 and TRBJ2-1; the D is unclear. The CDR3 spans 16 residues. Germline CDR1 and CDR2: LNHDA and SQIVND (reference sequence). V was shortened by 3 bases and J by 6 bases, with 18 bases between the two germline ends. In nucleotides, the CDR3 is TGTGCCAGTAGTATTCTTTCGGGCCGGGTGGGCAATGAGCAGTTCTTC. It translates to CASSILSGRVGNEQFF.

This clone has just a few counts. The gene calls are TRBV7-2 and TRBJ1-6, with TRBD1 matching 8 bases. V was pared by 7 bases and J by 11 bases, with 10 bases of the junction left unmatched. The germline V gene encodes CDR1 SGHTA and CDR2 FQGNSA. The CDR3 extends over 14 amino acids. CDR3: CASTRLTGEAPLHF. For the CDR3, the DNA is TGTGCCAGCACCCGACTGACAGGGGAAGCACCCCTCCACTTT.

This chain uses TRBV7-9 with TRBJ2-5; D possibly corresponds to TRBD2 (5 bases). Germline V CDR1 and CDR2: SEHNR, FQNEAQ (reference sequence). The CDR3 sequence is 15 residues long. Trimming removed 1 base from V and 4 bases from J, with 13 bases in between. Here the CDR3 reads CASSLGRRATETQYF. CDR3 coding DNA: TGTGCCAGCAGCTTAGGGCGGCGGGCGACAGAGACCCAGTACTTC.

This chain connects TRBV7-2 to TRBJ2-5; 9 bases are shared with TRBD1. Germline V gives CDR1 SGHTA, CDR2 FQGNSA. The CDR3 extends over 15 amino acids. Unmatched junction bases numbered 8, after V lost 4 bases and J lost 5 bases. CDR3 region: CASSSLQGARETQYF. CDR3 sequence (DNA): TGTGCCAGCAGCTCCTTACAGGGGGCCCGGGAGACCCAGTACTTC. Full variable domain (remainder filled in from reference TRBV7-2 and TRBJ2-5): GAGVSQSPSNKVTEKGKDVELRCDPISGHTALYWYRQSLGQGLEFLIYFQGNSAPDKSGLPSDRFSAERTGGSVSTLTIQRTQQEDSAVYLCASSSLQGARETQYFGPGTRLLVL.

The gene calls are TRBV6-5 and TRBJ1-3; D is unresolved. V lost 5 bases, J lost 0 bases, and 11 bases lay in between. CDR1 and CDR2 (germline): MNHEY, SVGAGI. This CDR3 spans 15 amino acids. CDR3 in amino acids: CASSPRAYSGNTIYF. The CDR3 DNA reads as TGTGCCAGCAGTCCTAGGGCGTACTCTGGAAACACCATATATTTT.

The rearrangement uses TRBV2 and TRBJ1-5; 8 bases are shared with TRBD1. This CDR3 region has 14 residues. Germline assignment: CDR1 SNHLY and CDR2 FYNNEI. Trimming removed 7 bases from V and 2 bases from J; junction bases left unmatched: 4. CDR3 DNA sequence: TGTGCCAGCAAGCCGGGACAGGGCAATCAGCCCCAGCATTTT. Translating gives CASKPGQGNQPQHF. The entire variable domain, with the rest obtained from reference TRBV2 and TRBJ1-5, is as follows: EPEVTQTPSHQVTQMGQEVILRCVPISNHLYFYWYRQILGQKVEFLVSFYNNEISEKSEIFDDQFSVERPDGSNFTLKIRSTKLEDSAMYFCASKPGQGNQPQHFGDGTRLSIL.

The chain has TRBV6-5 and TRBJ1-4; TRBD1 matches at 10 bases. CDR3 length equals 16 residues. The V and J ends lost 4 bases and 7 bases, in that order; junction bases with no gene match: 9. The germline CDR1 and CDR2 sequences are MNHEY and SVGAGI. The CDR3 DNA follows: TGTGCCAGCAGTTTCGCTTCCGGGACAGGGGTTGAAAAACTGTTTTTT. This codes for CASSFASGTGVEKLFF.

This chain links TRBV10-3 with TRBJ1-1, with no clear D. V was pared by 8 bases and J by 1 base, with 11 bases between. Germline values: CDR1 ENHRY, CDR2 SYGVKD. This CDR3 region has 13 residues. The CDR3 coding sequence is TGTGCCATCGCGTACAGAACGAACACTGAAGCTTTCTTT. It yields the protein CAIAYRTNTEAFF.

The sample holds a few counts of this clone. The CDR3 DNA is TGCGCCAGCAGCCCTGAAGGGGGAACAACTAATGAAAAACTGTTTTTT. Encoded protein: CASSPEGGTTNEKLFF. This chain uses TRBV5-1 with TRBJ1-4; weak D call: TRBD1 (6 bases). This CDR3 is built from 16 residues. Germline CDR1 is SGHRS and CDR2 is YFSETQ. Trimming stripped 4 bases from V and 0 bases from J, with 13 bases between.

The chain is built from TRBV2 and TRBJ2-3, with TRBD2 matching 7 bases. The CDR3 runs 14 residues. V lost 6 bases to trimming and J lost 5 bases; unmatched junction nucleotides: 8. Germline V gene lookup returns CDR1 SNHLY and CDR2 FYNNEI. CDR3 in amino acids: CASRERGGRDTQYF. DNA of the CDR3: TGTGCCAGCAGAGAGCGGGGTGGAAGAGATACGCAGTATTTT.

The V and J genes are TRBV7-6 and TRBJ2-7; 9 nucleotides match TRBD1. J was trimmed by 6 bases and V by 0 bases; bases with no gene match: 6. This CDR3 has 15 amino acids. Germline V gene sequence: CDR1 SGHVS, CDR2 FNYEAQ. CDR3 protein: CASSLAGTGQVEQYF. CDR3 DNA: TGTGCCAGCAGCTTAGCCGGGACAGGGCAAGTCGAGCAGTACTTC.

The CDR3 loop is CASSPGQLLVGEKLFF. The DNA for the CDR3 is TGTGCCAGCTCCCCGGGACAACTTCTGGTTGGTGAAAAACTGTTTTTT. The chain employs TRBV25-1 and TRBJ1-4; possibly TRBD1 for D (6 bases). Germline loops: CDR1 MGHDK, CDR2 SYGVNS. The V and J ends lost 8 bases and 7 bases respectively, with 23 bases between them. This CDR3 is built from 16 residues.

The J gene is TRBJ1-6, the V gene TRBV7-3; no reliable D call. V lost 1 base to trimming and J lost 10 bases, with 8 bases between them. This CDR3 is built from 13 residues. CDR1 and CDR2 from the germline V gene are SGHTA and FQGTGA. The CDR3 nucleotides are TGTGCCAGCAGCTTAAACCCAGCCTCACCCCTCCACTTT. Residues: CASSLNPASPLHF.

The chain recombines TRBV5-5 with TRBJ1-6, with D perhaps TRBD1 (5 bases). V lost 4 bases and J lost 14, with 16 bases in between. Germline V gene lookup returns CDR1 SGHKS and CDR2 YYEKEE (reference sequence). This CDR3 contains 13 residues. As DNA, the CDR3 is TGTGCCAGCAGCCACGGGACGGGGTCCACCCTCCACTTT. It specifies CASSHGTGSTLHF. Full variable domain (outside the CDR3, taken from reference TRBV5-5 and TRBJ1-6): DAGVTQSPTHLIKTRGQQVTLRCSPISGHKSVSWYQQVLGQGPQFIFQYYEKEERGRGNFPDRFSARQFPNYSSELNVNALLLGDSALYLCASSHGTGSTLHFGNGTRLTVT.

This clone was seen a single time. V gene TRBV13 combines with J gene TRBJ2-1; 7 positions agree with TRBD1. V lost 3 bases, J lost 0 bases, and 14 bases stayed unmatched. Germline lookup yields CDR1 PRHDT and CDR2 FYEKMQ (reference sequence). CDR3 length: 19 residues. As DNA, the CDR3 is TGTGCCAGCAGCTTCCGGGACAGCCGTGCTCAGTCCTCCTACAATGAGCAGTTCTTC. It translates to CASSFRDSRAQSSYNEQFF. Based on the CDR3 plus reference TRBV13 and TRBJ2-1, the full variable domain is AAGVIQSPRHLIKEKRETATLKCYPIPRHDTVYWYQQGPGQDPQFLISFYEKMQSDKGSIPDRFSAQQFSDYHSELNMSSLELGDSALYFCASSFRDSRAQSSYNEQFFGPGTRLTVL.

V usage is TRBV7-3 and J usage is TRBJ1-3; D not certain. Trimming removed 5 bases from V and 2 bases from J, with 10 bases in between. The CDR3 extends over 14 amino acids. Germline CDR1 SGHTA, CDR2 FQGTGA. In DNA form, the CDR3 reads TGTGCCAGCAGCATCGGTGGGACTGGAAACACCATATATTTT. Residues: CASSIGGTGNTIYF.

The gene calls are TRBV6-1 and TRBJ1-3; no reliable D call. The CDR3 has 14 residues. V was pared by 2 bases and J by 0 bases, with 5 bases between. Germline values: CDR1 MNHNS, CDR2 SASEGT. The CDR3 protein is CASSELASGNTIYF. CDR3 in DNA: TGTGCCAGCAGTGAACTGGCCTCTGGAAACACCATATATTTT.

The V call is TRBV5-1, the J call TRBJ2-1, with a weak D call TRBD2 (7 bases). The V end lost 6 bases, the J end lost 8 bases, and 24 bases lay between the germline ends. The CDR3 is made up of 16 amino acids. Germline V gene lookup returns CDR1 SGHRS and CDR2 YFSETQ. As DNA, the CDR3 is TGCGCCAGCAAGGGTTCCGCGGGGGCGCTGGGTGATGAGCAGTTCTTC. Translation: CASKGSAGALGDEQFF.

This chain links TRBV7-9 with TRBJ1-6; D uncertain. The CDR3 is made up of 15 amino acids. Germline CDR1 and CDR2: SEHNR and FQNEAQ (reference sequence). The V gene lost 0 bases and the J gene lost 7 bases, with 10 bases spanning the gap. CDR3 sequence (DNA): TGTGCCAGCAGCTTAGCGCATACAGAGAATTCACCCCTCCACTTT. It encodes CASSLAHTENSPLHF.

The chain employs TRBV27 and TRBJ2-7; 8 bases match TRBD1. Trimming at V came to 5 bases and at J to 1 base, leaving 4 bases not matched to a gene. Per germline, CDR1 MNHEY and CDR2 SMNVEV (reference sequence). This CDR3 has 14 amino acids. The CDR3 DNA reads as TGTGCCAGCAGTCCCAACAGGGGGTCCTACGAGCAGTACTTC. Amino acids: CASSPNRGSYEQYF.

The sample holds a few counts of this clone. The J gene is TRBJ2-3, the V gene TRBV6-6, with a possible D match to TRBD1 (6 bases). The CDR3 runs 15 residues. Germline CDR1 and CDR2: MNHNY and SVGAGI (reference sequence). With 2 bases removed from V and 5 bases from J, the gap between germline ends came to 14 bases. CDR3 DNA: TGTGCCAGCAGTTACATAGGCGTAGGGGGAGATACGCAGTATTTT. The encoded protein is CASSYIGVGGDTQYF.

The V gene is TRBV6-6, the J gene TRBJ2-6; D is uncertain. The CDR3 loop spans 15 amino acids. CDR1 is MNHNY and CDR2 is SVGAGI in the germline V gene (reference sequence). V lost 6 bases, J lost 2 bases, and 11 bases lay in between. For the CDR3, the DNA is TGTGCCAGCAGACCACAAGGCCCTGGGGCCAACGTCCTGACTTTC. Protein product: CASRPQGPGANVLTF.